This TCR beta chain derives from a study of control samples from healthy donors and cancer patients. TCRdb's copy holds only in-frame clones and misses some; the assay was immunoSEQ multiplex PCR. The sample has some 100,000 clones, roughly 87% seen once. The CDR3 runs to 11 residues. V shed 7 bases and J shed 1 base, with 4 bases lying between them. The germline CDR1 and CDR2 sequences are MNHNY and SVGAGI (reference sequence). The sample comprised blood. The chain recombines TRBV6-6 with TRBJ1-1; D is undetermined. The sequence was collected from a woman between 45 and 65 years old in good health. This CDR3 is CASTKNTEAFF. DNA for the CDR3: TGTGCCAGCACCAAGAACACTGAAGCTTTCTTT.